This T cell receptor (beta chain) appears in the sequencing data of a study of CD8 T cells in Susac syndrome. Study conclusions and caveats: By the study's own acknowledgment, its TCR sequencing and HLA analysis included relatively few individuals.

This clonotype was observed a handful of times. The antigen is unknown. RNA was extracted with the RNeasy kit, and a quantity of about 0.45 to 1 ug was reverse transcribed using random hexamers. Amplification of TCR beta CDR3 across 54 Vbeta and 13 Jbeta was performed with immunoSEQ multiplex PCR. In TCRdb, the immunoSEQ multiplex PCR reads were re-called with MiXCR into one record per CDR3 protein. The repertoire holds 200,000 to 250,000 distinct CDR3 sequences, with roughly nine tenths as singletons. In blood CD8+ and CD4+ T cells, TCR beta underwent sequencing. Negative magnetic isolation gave CD8+ and CD4+ cells; FACS enriched CD8+ TEMRA. Germline CDR1 is SGHAT and CDR2 is FQDESV (reference sequence). V was cut by 5 bases and J by 3 bases, with 8 bases left in between. The CDR3 has 12 residues.

The clonotype comes from a human donor with multiple sclerosis. The sequencing input was CD8+ T cells from PBMCs. The gene calls are TRBV11-1 and TRBJ2-7; possible D gene TRBD1, 6 bases. The CDR3 loop reads CASSGGFYEQYF. Here the CDR3 DNA reads TGTGCCAGCAGCGGGGGCTTCTACGAGCAGTACTTC.